This TCR beta chain was captured in a study of CD8 T cells in ankylosing spondylitis. A single record per CDR3 protein comes from TCRdb applying MiXCR to the 5' RACE reads. In the table there are 200,000 to 250,000 distinct CDR3 sequences, about 10% of which are singletons. The ends were cut back, 4 bases at V and 15 bases at J, with 15 bases in the middle. CDR3 size: 12 residues. At least ten counts were recorded for this clonotype. The gene calls are TRBV12-3 or TRBV12-4 and TRBJ1-4, with D possibly TRBD1 on 5 matching bases. The receptor's source is a male donor with ankylosing spondylitis or in good health (not recorded which). Sequenced sample: blood, either unsorted or a sorted T cell fraction (not recorded which). CDR3 region: CASSWAGAELFF. CDR3 in DNA: TGTGCCAGCAGTTGGGCCGGGGCAGAGTTGTTTTTT.